These T cell receptor beta chains were read from a single sample in a study of blood T cell repertoires in COVID-19. Only in-frame clones appear in the TCRdb table, and some are missing; sequencing was by immunoSEQ multiplex PCR. Here the sample spans 80,000 to 100,000 clones, approximately 89% being singletons. The sequencing input was peripheral blood. These TCRs come from a man aged 50 to 60 with acute or convalescent COVID-19. Each CDR3 is given with its conserved first and last residue. D genes are given only for firm matches. Clone size is shown for a subset of rows, as once, few, many or a class of expanded clone.

J gene,V gene,D gene,clone size,CDR3 DNA,CDR3 protein
TRBJ2-7,TRBV14,NA,few,TGTGCCAGCAGCCAAGGACTACCCACCGAGCAGTACTTC,CASSQGLPTEQYF
TRBJ1-1,TRBV19,TRBD1,NA,TGTGCCAGTAGTATAAGAGGGGACAGGTTTAACACTGAAGCTTTCTTT,CASSIRGDRFNTEAFF
TRBJ1-2,TRBV7-9,NA,NA,TGTGCCAGCAGCTCGACAGGCAACTATGGCTACACCTTC,CASSSTGNYGYTF
TRBJ1-2,TRBV18,TRBD1,NA,TGTGCCAGCTCATCGACAGGGGGAGAGTATGGCTACACCTTC,CASSSTGGEYGYTF
TRBJ1-6,TRBV19,NA,NA,TGTGCCAGTAGTATAACTCGCCCGACAAAAGGAAATTCACCCCTCCACTTT,CASSITRPTKGNSPLHF
TRBJ2-5,TRBV5-1,TRBD1,few,TGCGCCAGCAGCGGCGACAGGGAAGAGACCCAGTACTTC,CASSGDREETQYF
TRBJ2-7,TRBV20-1,TRBD2,NA,TGCAGTGCTAGTCGGGCGGCGGGAGGGCCGTACGAGCAGTACTTC,CSASRAAGGPYEQYF
TRBJ1-5,TRBV7-8,TRBD1,NA,TGTGCCAGCAGCCGTAGGGGGACAGGGTTCAATCAGCCCCAGCATTTT,CASSRRGTGFNQPQHF
TRBJ1-1,TRBV18,NA,NA,TGTGCCAGCTCACCTCTGGCAGGGCAGGAGAACACTGAAGCTTTCTTT,CASSPLAGQENTEAFF
TRBJ2-3,TRBV19,TRBD1,NA,TGTGCCAGTAGGCAGATCGGACAGGCGAGCACAGATACGCAGTATTTT,CASRQIGQASTDTQYF
TRBJ1-1,TRBV24-1,NA,NA,TGTGCCACCAGTGATTCCACTTCACTGGCCGACAGCACTGAAGCTTTCTTT,CATSDSTSLADSTEAFF
TRBJ2-5,TRBV9,TRBD2,NA,TGTGCCAGCAGCGTAGCCCCTTTAGGAGCGGGAGGGCAAGAGACCCAGTACTTC,CASSVAPLGAGGQETQYF
TRBJ2-3,TRBV27,TRBD1,NA,TGTGCCAGCAGTCGCCCGGGACAGGGCTACACAGATACGCAGTATTTT,CASSRPGQGYTDTQYF
TRBJ2-1,TRBV24-1,NA,NA,TGTGCCACCAGTGGGACTCCGAGCTCCTACAATGAGCAGTTCTTC,CATSGTPSSYNEQFF
TRBJ2-7,TRBV5-6,NA,NA,TGTGCCAGCACCCTTGGTCGCACATCCTACGAGCAGTACTTC,CASTLGRTSYEQYF
TRBJ2-1,TRBV4-1,TRBD2,NA,TGCGCCAGCAGCCATGGTGCGGGAGGCTCCTACAATGAGCAGTTCTTC,CASSHGAGGSYNEQFF
TRBJ2-7,TRBV6-6,NA,NA,TGTGCCAGCAGCCCAGGCCTAAACCCCAACTACGAGCAGTACTTC,CASSPGLNPNYEQYF
TRBJ2-1,TRBV5-5,NA,once,TGTGCCAGCAGCCTACTGGTTTGGCTAGCAGGCTCCAATGAGCAGTTCTTC,CASSLLVWLAGSNEQFF
TRBJ1-1,TRBV7-6,TRBD1,NA,TGTGCCAGCAGCTCCCCTCCCGGGACAGGGGTGAACACTGAAGCTTTCTTT,CASSSPPGTGVNTEAFF
TRBJ2-1,TRBV7-9,TRBD1,few,TGTGCCAGCAGCCCCGGACAGGGACAAAACAATGAGCAGTTCTTC,CASSPGQGQNNEQFF
TRBJ2-1,TRBV24-1,TRBD2,NA,TGTGCCACCAGTGAGTCGACTAGCGGGAGGGGTGAGCAGTTCTTC,CATSESTSGRGEQFF
TRBJ2-5,TRBV7-2,NA,NA,TGTGCCAGCAGCTTAAGCAGGCAAGAGACCCAGTACTTC,CASSLSRQETQYF
TRBJ2-7,TRBV3-1/TRBV3-2,TRBD2,NA,TGTGCCAGCAGCCCCTCCGGGAGCGGGAGCTACGAGCAGTACTTC,CASSPSGSGSYEQYF
TRBJ2-7,TRBV5-1,NA,NA,TGCGCCAGCAGCTCCGACTGGTTCGAGCAGTACTTC,CASSSDWFEQYF
TRBJ1-2,TRBV10-3,TRBD1,NA,TGTGCCATCAGTGAGTCTTCAGGACAGGGGGCTCGTGGCTACACCTTC,CAISESSGQGARGYTF
TRBJ2-2,TRBV11-3,TRBD2,NA,TGTGCCAGCAGCTTAGGGTTCGGGACTAGCAGAACCGGGGAGCTGTTTTTT,CASSLGFGTSRTGELFF
TRBJ2-7,TRBV2,NA,NA,TGTGCCAGCAGTGAACGGGGGTACGAGCAGTACTTC,CASSERGYEQYF
TRBJ2-7,TRBV7-9,NA,NA,TGTGCCAGCCGGGGTCCCAAATACGAGCAGTACTTC,CASRGPKYEQYF
TRBJ1-2,TRBV19,NA,NA,TGTGCCAGTAGTCCTCGCCAGGGATTTTATGGCTACACCTTC,CASSPRQGFYGYTF
TRBJ2-1,TRBV6-1,TRBD1,NA,TGTGCCAGCAGTGAGGGACAGGGCCCATACAATGAGCAGTTCTTC,CASSEGQGPYNEQFF
TRBJ2-3,TRBV29-1,NA,NA,TGCAGCGTTAAAGGGGGGGAGACAGATACGCAGTATTTT,CSVKGGETDTQYF
TRBJ2-3,TRBV9,TRBD2,NA,TGTGCCAGCAGCGTAGAGGGTAGCGGGGGATTTTCAGATACGCAGTATTTT,CASSVEGSGGFSDTQYF
TRBJ1-1,TRBV29-1,TRBD1,once,TGCAGCGTCTCGACAGGGATGAACACTGAAGCTTTCTTT,CSVSTGMNTEAFF
TRBJ2-3,TRBV3-1/TRBV3-2,TRBD1,once,TGTGCCAGCAGCTCCCGGGACAGGGGGAATACGCAGTATTTT,CASSSRDRGNTQYF
TRBJ2-3,TRBV2,TRBD2,once,TGTGCCAGCAGGGGGCTAGCGGGAGTCTCTGTGGATTTT,CASRGLAGVSVDF
TRBJ1-5,TRBV7-2,NA,NA,TGTGCCAGCAGCTTAAGAGGGAATCAGCCCCAGCATTTT,CASSLRGNQPQHF
TRBJ1-4,TRBV11-2,TRBD1,NA,TGTGCCAGCAGCTTACCCGGGACAGGGGGGGAAAAACTGTTTTTT,CASSLPGTGGEKLFF
TRBJ1-1,TRBV12-3/TRBV12-4,NA,NA,TGTGCCAGCACTAAGAGGGAGAACACTGAAGCTTTCTTT,CASTKRENTEAFF
TRBJ1-1,TRBV7-9,NA,NA,TGTGCCAGCAGCTTAGTAAGGGGAAAGAACACTGAAGCTTTCTTT,CASSLVRGKNTEAFF
TRBJ1-5,TRBV4-1,NA,NA,TGCGCCAGCAGCCAAGCTGGAGTAAGGACACCCATGGGGCCCCAGCATTTT,CASSQAGVRTPMGPQHF